This T cell receptor (beta chain) was recorded in a study of cytomegalovirus exposure and HLA in healthy donors. Overall study results and limits: There were three CMV-associated chains whose specificity for CMV antigens was confirmed in vitro. An analysis that was carried out later associated 16,000 or so TCR beta sequences with HLA alleles at 0.05 false discovery rate.

Comments on this clone: Its antigen remains unidentified.

The CDR3 extends over 15 amino acids. Trimming cost V 6 bases and J 4 bases, with 19 bases left between them. The germline gives CDR1 MNHEY, CDR2 SVGAGI. The PCR had 60 Vbeta and 13 Jbeta primers. This table comes from immunoSEQ multiplex PCR, and its TCRdb copy is limited to in-frame clones, with some not included. This sample has about 150,000 clones; about 80% occur once, and the top ten carry about 13%. The TCR originated in a man aged 35 to 55 in good health and CMV-seropositive. The sequenced material came from PBMCs. This chain connects TRBV6-5 to TRBJ2-7; possibly TRBD2 for D (6 bases). DNA of the CDR3: TGTGCCAGCAGCCAACAAATAGCGGCTACTTACGAGCAGTACTTC. Translating gives CASSQQIAATYEQYF.